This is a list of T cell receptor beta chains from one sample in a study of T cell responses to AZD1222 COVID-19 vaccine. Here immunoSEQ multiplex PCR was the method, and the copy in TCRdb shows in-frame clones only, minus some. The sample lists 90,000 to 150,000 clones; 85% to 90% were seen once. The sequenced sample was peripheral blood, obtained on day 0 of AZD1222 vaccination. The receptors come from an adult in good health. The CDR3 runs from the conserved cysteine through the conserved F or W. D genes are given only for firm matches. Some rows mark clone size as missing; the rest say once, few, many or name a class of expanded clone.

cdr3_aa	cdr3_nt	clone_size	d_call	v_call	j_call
CASSIDANGDRAYEQYF	TGTGCCAGTAGTATAGACGCCAATGGAGACAGGGCCTACGAGCAGTACTTC	.	TRBD1	TRBV19	TRBJ2-7
CASSIQGAWTKNIQYF	TGTGCCAGTAGTATACAGGGGGCTTGGACCAAAAACATTCAGTACTTC	.	TRBD1	TRBV19	TRBJ2-4
CASSRTGDSGNTIYF	TGTGCCAGCTCACGGACAGGAGACTCTGGAAACACCATATATTTT	once	TRBD1	TRBV18	TRBJ1-3
CASSFLGRPQETQYF	TGCGCCAGCAGCTTCCTCGGGAGGCCCCAAGAGACCCAGTACTTC	.	TRBD2	TRBV5-1	TRBJ2-5
CASSLSGGINTGELFF	TGTGCCAGCAGTTTATCGGGCGGAATCAACACCGGGGAGCTGTTTTTT	few	.	TRBV27	TRBJ2-2
CASSGGSSYNSPLHF	TGTGCCAGCAGCGGAGGGAGCTCCTATAATTCACCCCTCCACTTT	once	.	TRBV9	TRBJ1-6
CASSLTPNYGYTF	TGTGCCAGCAGCTTAACCCCCAACTATGGCTACACCTTC	.	.	TRBV7-9	TRBJ1-2
CASSSPRDRATGELFF	TGTGCCAGCAGTAGCCCCCGGGACCGGGCCACCGGGGAGCTGTTTTTT	.	.	TRBV28	TRBJ2-2
CASSPGDTEAFF	TGTGCCAGCTCACCAGGCGACACTGAAGCTTTCTTT	.	.	TRBV18	TRBJ1-1
CASSLDRGPENIQYF	TGTGCCAGCAGCTTAGACAGGGGCCCCGAAAACATTCAGTACTTC	.	.	TRBV11-2	TRBJ2-4
CASSPGLAYGYTF	TGTGCCAGCAGCCCTGGGCTCGCATATGGCTACACCTTC	.	.	TRBV3-1/TRBV3-2	TRBJ1-2